A single T cell receptor beta chain is shown here with its context. The sample belongs to a study of blood T cell repertoires in COVID-19. Study background: The origin of the acute and convalescent COVID-19 samples was the United States, Italy and Spain.

Clones were sequenced by immunoSEQ multiplex PCR, and TCRdb holds only the in-frame ones, with some missing. The sample carries about 200,000 clones, 80% to 85% recorded once. The ends lost 6 bases at V and 1 base at J; junction bases unmatched: 5. This CDR3 is built from 14 residues. Germline lookup yields CDR1 KGHSH and CDR2 LQKENI. This receptor was taken from a man aged 40-55 years who had recovered from COVID-19. This chain connects TRBV18 to TRBJ1-1; 7 bases fit TRBD1. Material: PBMCs or T cells enriched from blood (not recorded which). CDR3 DNA sequence: TGTGCCAGCTCGCAAGGGGGCTGGAACACTGAAGCTTTCTTT. It translates to CASSQGGWNTEAFF.